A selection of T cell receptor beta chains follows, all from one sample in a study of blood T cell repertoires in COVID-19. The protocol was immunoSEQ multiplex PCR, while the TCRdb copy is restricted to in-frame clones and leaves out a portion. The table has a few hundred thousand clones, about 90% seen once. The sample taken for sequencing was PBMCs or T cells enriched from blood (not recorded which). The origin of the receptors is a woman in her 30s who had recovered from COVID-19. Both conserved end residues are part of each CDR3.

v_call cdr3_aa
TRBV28 CASSFGFWGSRSYEQYF
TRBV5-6 CASSPIGGQLNTEAFF
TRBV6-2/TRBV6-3 CASSPDRLTASSPLHF
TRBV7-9 CASSLMGTASYEQYF
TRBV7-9 CASSLNQQATYGYTF
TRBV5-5 CASSFSAGSFYQPQHF
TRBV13 CASSLEEGQLNYGYTF
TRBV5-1 CASSSDRPLSADTQYF
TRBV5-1 CASSLNRAYEQYF
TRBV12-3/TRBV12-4 CASSPRIENEQFF
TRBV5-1 CASSYDGADYGYTF
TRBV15 CATSRRDRGSEAFF
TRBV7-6 CASSLGVFPDQETQYF
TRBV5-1 CASSPGTSGRALLTPQETQYF
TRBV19 CASSAAGTGGNSPLHF
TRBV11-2 CASSYNDRALYGYTF
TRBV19 CASSIPLRGINQPQHF
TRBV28 CASGGPWTNYGYTF
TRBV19 CASILSGTDNSYEQYF
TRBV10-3 CAISESGATGNTIYF
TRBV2 CASTSTLAGVDEQFF
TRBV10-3 CAIRATGGASNYGYTF
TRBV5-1 CASSLVIQNTGELFF
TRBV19 CASTYTGGNEKLFF
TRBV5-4 CASSLDPGNSYEQYF
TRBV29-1 CSVGYSKAYGYTF
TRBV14 CASSQEWGGTEAFF
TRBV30 CAWSQTGGSTDTQYF
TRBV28 CASSQNRIPNYGYTF
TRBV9 CASSERAVLAGELVGTDTQYF
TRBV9 CASSVVVGVGTEAFF
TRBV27 CASSNLGSGTYEQYF
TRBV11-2 CASSAYRVGTEAFF
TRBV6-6 CASSPTPAAEAFF
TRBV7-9 CASSLGDRAETQYF
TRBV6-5 CASSYSGDNAYEQYF
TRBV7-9 CASSYSGGLRGTQYF
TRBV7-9 CASSFAGNSPLHF
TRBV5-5 CASSFSTGGGTEAFF
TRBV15 CATRGQGVHEQYF
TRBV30 CAWNGQSNEKLFF
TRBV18 CASSPRSGMFQETQYF
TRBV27 CASSPRPTGGVMAQHF
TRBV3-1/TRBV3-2 CASSHENSPLHF
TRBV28 CASESGQGNYGYTF
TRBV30 CAWTGGITDTQYF
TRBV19 CASSGTADEAFF
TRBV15 CATSERQGVNQPQHF
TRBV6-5 CASRQTGQGGQPQHF
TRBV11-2 CASSLEWTYNEQFF